These 16 T cell receptor beta chains originate from one sample sequenced in a study of cytomegalovirus exposure and HLA in healthy donors. PCR was performed using 60 Vbeta and 13 Jbeta primers. Libraries were prepared by immunoSEQ multiplex PCR; TCRdb keeps only in-frame clonotypes and omits some of them. The sample gives about 190,000 clones, 70% to 75% of which show up once; approximately 4.8% is in the top ten. Sequences were obtained from PBMCs. Receptors were obtained from a man aged 25 to 40 in good health and CMV-seropositive.

This clone was picked up a small number of times. The genes are TRBV6-1 and TRBJ2-1, with D possibly matching TRBD1 (7 bases). The CDR3 runs to 14 residues. CDR1 MNHNS and CDR2 SASEGT come from the germline V gene. V gave up 8 bases and J gave up 7 bases, with 18 bases separating them. The CDR3: CASSGQGGRNEQFF. As DNA, the CDR3 is TGTGCCAGCTCAGGTCAGGGGGGACGGAATGAGCAGTTCTTC.

The chain carries TRBV12-5 and TRBJ2-1; D might be TRBD2 (6 bases). Germline V gives CDR1 LGHNT, CDR2 FRNRAP. This CDR3 comprises 15 residues. Trimming cost V 7 bases and J 0 bases, with 13 bases left between them. CDR3 sequence (DNA): TGTGCTAGTGATGGAGGGGACGACTCCTACAATGAGCAGTTCTTC. Translating gives CASDGGDDSYNEQFF.

This rearrangement joins TRBV7-6 to TRBJ1-2, with 7 bases aligning to TRBD1. This CDR3 has 14 amino acids. The germline gives CDR1 SGHVS, CDR2 FNYEAQ. The V gene end was trimmed by 8 bases and the J gene end by 7 bases; junction bases not matched to a gene: 13. The CDR3 bases are TGTGCCAGCCGCGGGATGCAGGGGGTGGGTGGCTACACCTTC. Translating it yields CASRGMQGVGGYTF.

A note on this clone: One junction end does not reproduce the germline sequence, and a read error may be involved. The V and J genes are TRBV6-5 and TRBJ2-5; perhaps TRBD1 as D (6 bases). The CDR3 extends over 14 amino acids. Germline CDR1 is MNHEY and CDR2 is SVGAGI. This chain's CDR3 is CASTYSQGWKTQYF. The CDR3 region has the DNA TGTGCCAGCACTTACTCCCAGGGGTGGAAGACCCAGTACTTC.

The chain has TRBV28 and TRBJ2-7; D possibly corresponds to TRBD1 (6 bases). Germline CDR1 reads MDHEN; CDR2 reads SYDVKM. Trimming removed 5 bases from V and 2 bases from J, with 10 bases in between. There are 13 residues in the CDR3. Here the CDR3 reads CASSLYRAYEQYF. Written as DNA, the CDR3 is TGTGCCAGCAGTCTATACAGGGCCTACGAGCAGTACTTC.

As concerns this clone: At one end, the junction sequence differs from germline, possibly due to a read error. The chain has TRBV7-9 and TRBJ2-2, with D tentatively TRBD1 (6 bases). The CDR3 totals 15 residues. Per germline, CDR1 SEHNR and CDR2 FQNEAQ (reference sequence). The CDR3 here is CSSLGQPANTGELFF. Here the CDR3 DNA reads TGTTCCAGTTTGGGACAACCCGCGAACACCGGGGAGCTGTTTTTT.

The J gene is TRBJ2-3, the V gene TRBV19; D gene unclear. The CDR3 runs 12 residues. The germline V gene encodes CDR1 LNHDA and CDR2 SQIVND (reference sequence). V was trimmed by 1 base and J by 5 bases, leaving 4 bases between them. The chain's CDR3 is CASSIGRDTQYF. The CDR3 DNA sequence: TGTGCCAGTAGTATAGGGAGAGATACGCAGTATTTT.

The CDR3 is CASSAGQGFNYGYTF. DNA of the CDR3: TGTGCCAGCAGCGCGGGACAGGGATTTAACTATGGCTACACCTTC. This sequence joins TRBV9 and TRBJ1-2, with 9 bases that match TRBD1. The germline gives CDR1 SGDLS, CDR2 YYNGEE. V gave up 3 bases and J gave up 1 base; unmatched junction bases: 4. The CDR3 has 15 residues.

This chain uses TRBV27 with TRBJ1-4; TRBD1 might be the D (5 bases). V was trimmed by 5 bases and J by 4 bases, leaving 11 bases between them. The CDR3 covers 14 residues. Germline V lookup: CDR1 MNHEY, CDR2 SMNVEV (reference sequence). The CDR3 loop is CASSDPGVNEKLFF. The CDR3 nucleotides read TGTGCCAGCAGTGATCCGGGGGTTAATGAAAAACTGTTTTTT.

The chain combines TRBV11-2 with TRBJ1-1; 8 bases match TRBD1. Germline trimming cut 5 bases from V and 5 bases from J; bases unmatched to any gene: 10. Per germline, CDR1 SGHAT and CDR2 FQNNGV. The CDR3 length is 15 residues. The CDR3 region is CASSPQTGAETEAFF. The CDR3 DNA reads TGTGCCAGCAGCCCACAGACAGGGGCGGAGACTGAAGCTTTCTTT.

This chain joins TRBV7-2 and TRBJ2-3, with 8 nucleotides matching TRBD2. The CDR3 is 17 amino acids. Germline loops: CDR1 SGHTA, CDR2 FQGNSA. V shed 5 bases and J 0 bases; nucleotides not matched to a gene: 10. The CDR3 DNA is TGTGCCAGCAGCCCCCGGACTAGCCCTACGAGCACAGATACGCAGTATTTT. Amino acid sequence: CASSPRTSPTSTDTQYF.

The count of this clone is one. The V and J genes are TRBV30 and TRBJ2-2; TRBD1 is a possible D gene (6 bases). The length of the CDR3 is 14 residues. CDR1 GTSNPN and CDR2 SVGIG come from the germline V gene (reference sequence). V was cut by 0 bases and J by 6 bases, with 11 bases left in between. The CDR3 DNA follows: TGTGCCTGGAGTGTTGGGCAGGGGCCCGGGGAGCTGTTTTTT. Translating it yields CAWSVGQGPGELFF.

The chain joins TRBV5-8 to TRBJ2-7; D ambiguous. The CDR3 extends over 13 amino acids. V lost 0 bases, J lost 3 bases, and 7 bases lay in between. CDR1 is SGHTS, CDR2 YDEGEE, per germline. CDR3 sequence: CASSLVAYYEQYF. DNA of the CDR3: TGTGCCAGCAGCTTGGTAGCCTACTACGAGCAGTACTTC.

The J gene is TRBJ2-7, the V gene TRBV18; the D gene is possibly TRBD1 (6 bases). The CDR3 totals 14 residues. The germline CDR1 and CDR2 sequences are KGHSH and LQKENI. Trimming took off 5 bases at V and 0 bases at J, with 11 bases between the two ends. The CDR3: CASSGTPSSYEQYF. CDR3 nucleotide sequence: TGTGCCAGCTCAGGGACACCGAGCTCCTACGAGCAGTACTTC. The variable domain in full, completed from reference TRBV18 and TRBJ2-7, reads NAGVMQNPRHLVRRRGQEARLRCSPMKGHSHVYWYRQLPEEGLKFMVYLQKENIIDESGMPKERFSAEFPKEGPSILRIQQVVRGDSAAYFCASSGTPSSYEQYFGPGTRLTVT.

This sequence joins TRBV15 and TRBJ2-1, with TRBD2 matching over 9 bases. Germline V lookup: CDR1 LNHNV, CDR2 YYDKDF (reference sequence). CDR3 length: 15 residues. The ends lost 6 bases at V and 3 bases at J; junction bases unmatched: 6. The CDR3 protein is CATRDRLAVYNEQFF. In DNA form, the CDR3 reads TGTGCCACCAGGGATAGACTAGCGGTCTACAATGAGCAGTTCTTC.

V gene TRBV7-9 combines with J gene TRBJ1-1; no firm D call. CDR3 size: 16 residues. CDR1 is SEHNR, CDR2 FQNEAQ, per germline (reference sequence). V lost 2 bases and J 1 base, leaving 14 bases between the germline ends. In DNA form, the CDR3 reads TGTGCCAGCAGCTTAATGGGGAGAAGAGGGAACACTGAAGCTTTCTTT. The encoded protein is CASSLMGRRGNTEAFF. The full variable domain, its missing parts supplied by reference TRBV7-9 and TRBJ1-1, is DTGVSQNPRHKITKRGQNVTFRCDPISEHNRLYWYRQTLGQGPEFLTYFQNEAQLEKSRLLSDRFSAERPKGSFSTLEIQRTEQGDSAMYLCASSLMGRRGNTEAFFGQGTRLTVV.